Below are 32 T cell receptor beta chains sequenced from a single sample in a study of blood T cell repertoires in COVID-19. Generated by immunoSEQ multiplex PCR, the TCRdb table keeps only in-frame clones and is missing some. Among about 93,000 clones listed, more than 65% were seen once. The sample comprised peripheral blood. The receptors come from a human donor in a cohort sampled during active COVID-19.

The chain employs TRBV18 and TRBJ2-5; 7 bases agree with TRBD1. The germline V gene has CDR1 KGHSH and CDR2 LQKENI. This CDR3 is 15 amino acids long. V shed 3 bases and J 5 bases; nucleotides not matched to a gene: 9. The CDR3 loop is CASSPQTGISETQYF. The CDR3 DNA is TGTGCCAGCTCACCCCAGACAGGGATCTCGGAGACCCAGTACTTC.

The DNA for the CDR3 is TGTGCCAGCAGCTTGGGTAGCTCTGGAAACACCATATATTTT. As protein: CASSLGSSGNTIYF. The chain is built from TRBV5-8 and TRBJ1-3; no firm D call. CDR3 length: 14 residues. Trimming shortened V by 0 bases and J by 0 bases, and 4 bases separated the two germline ends. Per germline, CDR1 SGHTS and CDR2 YDEGEE.

The V gene is TRBV5-4, the J gene TRBJ2-2; TRBD2 matches 14 bases. Germline values: CDR1 SGHNT, CDR2 YYREEE (reference sequence). The CDR3 spans 16 residues. V was pared by 4 bases and J by 1 base, with 0 bases of the junction left unmatched. CDR3 region: CASSGTSGGNTGELFF. The DNA of the CDR3 is TGTGCCAGCAGCGGGACTAGCGGGGGGAACACCGGGGAGCTGTTTTTT.

V and J are TRBV7-6 and TRBJ1-3; D ambiguous. Trimming took off 5 bases at V and 6 bases at J, with 11 bases between the two ends. The length of the CDR3 is 13 residues. Looked up from germline, CDR1 is SGHVS and CDR2 is FNYEAQ. CDR3: CASSPAISNTIYF. The CDR3 DNA reads TGTGCCAGCAGCCCCGCGATCTCAAACACCATATATTTT.

The gene calls are TRBV14 and TRBJ1-3; D uncertain. Looked up from germline, CDR1 is SGHDN and CDR2 is FVKESK. Trimming took 5 bases from V and 0 from J, leaving 8 bases between them. This CDR3 has 14 amino acids. The CDR3, as DNA: TGTGCCAGCAGCTTTGCGGGCTCTGGAAACACCATATATTTT. This encodes CASSFAGSGNTIYF.

In this sample, this clone turned up once. The chain joins TRBV7-9 to TRBJ2-3, with 11 bases identical to TRBD2. Per the germline V gene, CDR1 is SEHNR and CDR2 is FQNEAQ (reference sequence). V lost 3 bases and J lost 0; bases outside the gene matches: 5. This CDR3 has 17 residues. The CDR3 region has the DNA TGTGCCAGCAGCTTGGCGACTAGCGGGATTAGCACAGATACGCAGTATTTT. It encodes CASSLATSGISTDTQYF.

The chain recombines TRBV18 with TRBJ1-1; 7 nucleotides line up with TRBD1. V was pared by 5 bases and J by 6 bases, with 6 bases of the junction left unmatched. The CDR3 covers 13 residues. The germline V gene encodes CDR1 KGHSH and CDR2 LQKENI. CDR3: CASSADRPPEAFF. The CDR3 region has the DNA TGTGCCAGCTCAGCGGACAGGCCCCCTGAAGCTTTCTTT.

This clone appeared once. This sequence joins TRBV28 and TRBJ1-4, with a tentative D call TRBD1 (6 bases). This CDR3 is 16 amino acids long. Germline CDR1 is MDHEN and CDR2 is SYDVKM. The germline V and J ends were trimmed by 5 bases and 1 base, with 14 bases remaining between them. In DNA, the CDR3 is TGTGCCAGCAGTCTCCCTTCACAGGGAACTAATGAAAAACTGTTTTTT. This encodes CASSLPSQGTNEKLFF. The whole variable domain, remainder taken from reference TRBV28 and TRBJ1-4, is DVKVTQSSRYLVKRTGEKVFLECVQDMDHENMFWYRQDPGLGLRLIYFSYDVKMKEKGDIPEGYSVSREKKERFSLILESASTNQTSMYLCASSLPSQGTNEKLFFGSGTQLSVL.

This chain uses TRBV6-6 with TRBJ2-7, with a tentative D call TRBD1 (6 bases). With 4 bases removed from V and 6 bases from J, the gap between germline ends came to 10 bases. This CDR3 has 12 amino acids. Germline V lookup: CDR1 MNHNY, CDR2 SVGAGI (reference sequence). In DNA form, the CDR3 reads TGTGCCAGCAGTTCGACAGGAAGCGAGCAGTACTTC. Translating it yields CASSSTGSEQYF.

This chain uses TRBV18 with TRBJ2-5; D is uncertain. Looked up from germline, CDR1 is KGHSH and CDR2 is LQKENI. The V end lost 2 bases, the J end lost 5 bases, and 6 bases lay between the germline ends. CDR3 length: 12 amino acids. The CDR3 loop reads CASSPIVETQYF. The CDR3 DNA follows: TGTGCCAGCTCACCAATAGTTGAGACCCAGTACTTC.

The rearrangement joins TRBV28 to TRBJ1-5, with D perhaps TRBD1 (5 bases). Germline values: CDR1 MDHEN, CDR2 SYDVKM. The CDR3 loop spans 15 amino acids. V lost 2 bases and J 0 bases, leaving 8 bases between the germline ends. CDR3 DNA: TGTGCCAGCAGTTTAGGGGGGAATAGCAATCAGCCCCAGCATTTT. It yields the protein CASSLGGNSNQPQHF.

This clone occurred a few times. V and J are TRBV19 and TRBJ2-5, with 13 bases matching TRBD2. Germline V gene sequence: CDR1 LNHDA, CDR2 SQIVND (reference sequence). The CDR3 extends over 19 amino acids. The V and J ends lost 5 bases and 1 base, in that order; junction bases with no gene match: 13. This CDR3 is CASSPRLAGGAPIQETQYF. CDR3 DNA: TGTGCCAGTAGTCCGAGACTAGCGGGGGGCGCGCCAATCCAAGAGACCCAGTACTTC.

For the CDR3, the DNA is TGTGCCAGCTCAACGACCTCCGGGACAGGGGCCGACTATGGCTACACCTTC. Translation gives CASSTTSGTGADYGYTF. V and J are TRBV18 and TRBJ1-2, with 10 bases fitting TRBD1. The CDR3 has 17 amino acids. V lost 5 bases, J lost 3 bases, and 12 bases stayed unmatched. Germline CDR1 and CDR2: KGHSH and LQKENI.

This clone was detected many times. The chain has TRBV30 and TRBJ1-6; maybe TRBD1 (5 bases). CDR1 and CDR2 from the germline V gene are GTSNPN and SVGIG (reference sequence). V was shortened by 4 bases and J by 6 bases, with 22 bases between the two germline ends. This CDR3 comprises 17 residues. The CDR3 DNA is TGTGCCTGGAAGTACAGCCTACCCAGGGTCGTTAATTCACCCCTCCACTTT. Translated: CAWKYSLPRVVNSPLHF.

About this clone itself: This may be a read error, as it is one base from a much larger clone. CDR3: CASSGDYTDTQYF. The CDR3 DNA reads as TGTGCCAGCAGCGGGGACTACACAGATACGCAGTATTTT. This chain connects TRBV7-2 to TRBJ2-3, with 7 bases lining up with TRBD2. Germline V gene data show CDR1 as SGHTA and CDR2 as FQGNSA. The CDR3 has 13 residues. The ends lost 5 bases at V and 2 bases at J; junction bases unmatched: 1. Full variable domain (missing parts from reference TRBV7-2 and TRBJ2-3): GAGVSQSPSNKVTEKGKDVELRCDPISGHTALYWYRQSLGQGLEFLIYFQGNSAPDKSGLPSDRFSAERTGGSVSTLTIQRTQQEDSAVYLCASSGDYTDTQYFGPGTRLTVL.

This chain joins TRBV19 and TRBJ1-4; TRBD1 is a possible D gene (5 bases). Trimming shortened V by 4 bases and J by 2 bases, and 11 bases separated the two germline ends. Looked up from germline, CDR1 is LNHDA and CDR2 is SQIVND (reference sequence). The CDR3 loop spans 15 amino acids. CDR3 nucleotide sequence: TGTGCCAGTAGTACAGGGCGAGTCACTAATGAAAAACTGTTTTTT. It encodes CASSTGRVTNEKLFF.

This clone was found once. The chain employs TRBV2 and TRBJ2-3, with TRBD2 matching 9 bases. Germline CDR1 and CDR2: SNHLY and FYNNEI. The CDR3 has 17 residues. V shed 3 bases and J 2 bases; nucleotides not matched to a gene: 9. The DNA of the CDR3 is TGTGCCAGCAGTGAGACTTTAGCGGGAGCCCTCACAGATACGCAGTATTTT. This translates into CASSETLAGALTDTQYF.

The J gene is TRBJ2-3, the V gene TRBV14, with 7 nucleotides matching TRBD2. The V gene end was trimmed by 1 base and the J gene end by 3 bases; junction bases not matched to a gene: 4. This CDR3 is built from 15 residues. Per the germline V gene, CDR1 is SGHDN and CDR2 is FVKESK. The CDR3 reads CASSQGGLRTDTQYF. The CDR3 coding sequence is TGTGCCAGCAGCCAAGGGGGACTAAGGACAGATACGCAGTATTTT.

This clone has just a few counts. This rearrangement joins TRBV21-1 to TRBJ2-2; TRBD1, as called in the table, went unchecked against the DNA. TRBV21-1 is given as a pseudogene. The CDR3 sequence is 14 residues long. CDR3 DNA: TGTGCCAGCAGCAAAGAGGGGAATCCCGGGGAGCTGTTTTTT. Translated: CASSKEGNPGELFF.

This sequence joins TRBV6-2 or TRBV6-3 and TRBJ2-4; 7 nucleotides agree with TRBD1. The germline gives CDR1 MNHEY, CDR2 SVGEGT. This CDR3 comprises 15 residues. Trimming took 4 bases from V and 0 from J; bases not matched to a gene: 3. CDR3 coding DNA: TGTGCCAGCAGTTTTCAGGGGGTAGCCAAAAACATTCAGTACTTC. Encoded protein: CASSFQGVAKNIQYF.

This sequence joins TRBV3-1 (or the pseudogene TRBV3-2) and TRBJ2-2; no reliable D call. Looked up from germline, CDR1 is LGHDT and CDR2 is YNNKEL (reference sequence). The CDR3 length is 14 residues. V was trimmed by 1 base and J by 0 bases, leaving 3 bases between them. The CDR3 region has the DNA TGTGCCAGCAGCCAAGGTACGAACACCGGGGAGCTGTTTTTT. It encodes CASSQGTNTGELFF.

This sequence joins TRBV28 and TRBJ1-1, with 10 bases identical to TRBD1. From germline, CDR1 is MDHEN and CDR2 SYDVKM. The CDR3 length is 16 residues. The ends lost 5 bases at V and 5 bases at J; junction bases unmatched: 11. The CDR3 sequence is CASSGPSTGGRTEAFF. The CDR3 DNA reads TGTGCCAGCAGTGGCCCCTCGACAGGGGGCAGGACTGAAGCTTTCTTT. Full variable domain (outside the CDR3, taken from reference TRBV28 and TRBJ1-1): DVKVTQSSRYLVKRTGEKVFLECVQDMDHENMFWYRQDPGLGLRLIYFSYDVKMKEKGDIPEGYSVSREKKERFSLILESASTNQTSMYLCASSGPSTGGRTEAFFGQGTRLTVV.

This clone was seen a single time. A junction end diverges from the germline sequence, so it may reflect a read error. The chain links TRBV7-3 to TRBJ1-1; TRBD1 aligns across 7 bases. Germline V CDR1 and CDR2: SGHTA, FQGTGA. The CDR3 consists of 13 residues. This CDR3 is CASSLPPGTDRTF. The CDR3 bases are TGTGCCAGCAGCTTACCCCCCGGGACAGATCGCACCTTT.

The rearrangement links TRBV2 to TRBJ1-5; D unclear. CDR3 size: 15 residues. Germline assignment: CDR1 SNHLY and CDR2 FYNNEI. Trimming removed 7 bases at V and 0 bases at J, with 13 bases between. The DNA for the CDR3 is TGTGCCAGCACCTACAAAACTAATAGCAATCAGCCCCAGCATTTT. This translates into CASTYKTNSNQPQHF.

The V gene is TRBV11-2, the J gene TRBJ2-1, with 8 bases fitting TRBD2. This CDR3 is built from 12 residues. From germline, CDR1 is SGHAT and CDR2 FQNNGV. V shed 5 bases, J shed 9 bases, and the junction held 3 bases outside the gene matches. This chain's CDR3 is CASSLAGGEQFF. The DNA of the CDR3 is TGTGCCAGCAGCCTGGCGGGAGGTGAGCAGTTCTTC.

This clone was detected a few times. The V call is TRBV19, the J call TRBJ2-1, with TRBD1 as a possible D gene (5 bases). CDR3 length: 15 residues. Deletions cut 3 bases from V and 5 bases from J, with 14 bases between. Germline V lookup: CDR1 LNHDA, CDR2 SQIVND (reference sequence). The CDR3 DNA sequence: TGTGCCAGTAGTATCGGCAGGGTGGGTCACAATGAGCAGTTCTTC. Its translation: CASSIGRVGHNEQFF.

This clone was observed a single time. This may be a read error, as it is one base from a much larger clone. This sample also contains other DNA sequences that code for the same CDR3. This chain uses TRBV11-2 with TRBJ1-1; D unresolved. Germline V lookup: CDR1 SGHAT, CDR2 FQNNGV. This CDR3 contains 13 residues. The ends were cut back, 2 bases at V and 2 bases at J, with 6 bases in the middle. The CDR3 reads CASSLRGNTEAFF. CDR3 in DNA: TGTGCCAGCAGCTTACGGGGAAACACTGAAGCTTTCTTT.

This clone was counted between two and nine times. The chain carries TRBV7-2 and TRBJ1-2; 7 bases map to TRBD1. CDR3 length equals 16 residues. With V trimmed by 2 bases and J by 7 bases, 13 bases remained unmatched. Germline CDR1 is SGHTA and CDR2 is FQGNSA. CDR3 in amino acids: CASSLLDGRGASGYTF. The CDR3 nucleotides are TGTGCCAGCAGCTTACTCGATGGCAGGGGGGCGTCTGGCTACACCTTC. Together with reference TRBV7-2 and TRBJ1-2, the CDR3 gives the full variable domain: GAGVSQSPSNKVTEKGKDVELRCDPISGHTALYWYRQSLGQGLEFLIYFQGNSAPDKSGLPSDRFSAERTGGSVSTLTIQRTQQEDSAVYLCASSLLDGRGASGYTFGSGTRLTVV.

V is TRBV28 and J is TRBJ1-2, with TRBD1 matching 9 bases. This CDR3 is built from 14 residues. With 5 bases clipped from V and 7 bases from J, the junction kept 8 bases outside the gene matches. CDR1 and CDR2 from the germline V gene are MDHEN and SYDVKM. The CDR3 loop is CASSPGTGYAGYTF. The DNA for the CDR3 is TGTGCCAGCAGTCCCGGGACAGGGTATGCTGGCTACACCTTC.

Only one count was recorded for this clone. The chain recombines TRBV27 with TRBJ2-5; tentatively, D is TRBD2 (6 bases). The V gene lost 5 bases and the J gene lost 3 bases, with 10 bases spanning the gap. Germline lookup yields CDR1 MNHEY and CDR2 SMNVEV (reference sequence). The CDR3 consists of 13 residues. For the CDR3, the DNA is TGTGCCAGCAGTCGGGAGCCTAAAGAGACCCAGTACTTC. This translates into CASSREPKETQYF.

The chain carries TRBV25-1 and TRBJ1-6; D unclear. The germline V gene has CDR1 MGHDK and CDR2 SYGVNS. CDR3 length: 14 residues. Trimming removed 0 bases from V and 7 bases from J, with 7 bases in between. In nucleotides, the CDR3 is TGTGCCAGCAGTGAATATGTCGGGAATTCACCCCTCCACTTT. Translated: CASSEYVGNSPLHF.

The chain is built from TRBV5-4 and TRBJ2-3, with D possibly TRBD1 on 5 matching bases. The CDR3 loop spans 16 amino acids. Trimming took off 4 bases at V and 3 bases at J, with 18 bases between the two ends. Germline CDR1 is SGHNT and CDR2 is YYREEE (reference sequence). Here the CDR3 reads CASSPKTALGTDTQYF. CDR3 nucleotide sequence: TGTGCCAGCAGCCCAAAGACAGCCTTGGGGACAGATACGCAGTATTTT.